Listed below are T cell receptor beta chains from one sample, sequenced in a study of Graves' ophthalmopathy and Graves' hyperthyroidism. TCRdb processed the multiplex PCR reads anew with MiXCR; each CDR3 protein has one entry. The sample lists 740,000 or so distinct CDR3 sequences, roughly two fifths seen once, with roughly 45% in the top ten. Specimen: peripheral blood. The receptors stem from an adult man with Graves' ophthalmopathy. The CDR3 runs from the conserved cysteine through the conserved F or W.

v_call cdr3_aa
TRBV25-1 CASRETGASFGYTF
TRBV5-1 CASSPAGQISYEQYF
TRBV7-9 CASSLGWSGEETQYF
TRBV27 CASSLDRARETQYF
TRBV4-3 CASGQRQKNTEAFF
TRBV6-1 CASDRARYEQYF
TRBV7-2 CASSRGQPTDQPQHF
TRBV11-2 CASSLLPGMTYEQYF
TRBV20-1 CSAKTSGLYEQYF
TRBV7-9 CASSPGVEEAFF
TRBV20-1 CSARTGGGTEAFF
TRBV29-1 CSPWEDTEAFF
TRBV12-3/TRBV12-4 CASGLTGTGRTEAFF
TRBV29-1 CSVGGQGNEQFF
TRBV2 CASRAGTQYF
TRBV27 CASSGTYHQETQYF
TRBV10-3 CAMGQGEEQYF
TRBV7-9 CASSLAQTGNTGELFF
TRBV6-6 CASGKGSDSPLHF
TRBV2 CASSEGDRTGRAFF
TRBV16 CASSQSGQGAHEQYF
TRBV12-3/TRBV12-4 CASRIGPGQEQYF
TRBV7-2 CASSRTGLSYGYTF
TRBV24-1 CATSDSRAAYEQYF
TRBV2 CASSDLPVPRQAETQYF
TRBV20-1 CSAKVQGWNTEAFF
TRBV2 CAIQLKWNEKLFF
TRBV29-1 CSVTDRAGGELFF
TRBV7-2 CASSLLLLKQYF
TRBV20-1 CSARPTGASAAGAQYF
TRBV29-1 CSGIHTDTQYF
TRBV7-2 CASSLVGGGLTYEQYF
TRBV29-1 CSARVKGRNTYEQYF
TRBV2 CASRTGQGSRDYGYTF
TRBV7-9 CASSFLSSGANVLTF
TRBV7-8 CASSRVRGYNSPLHF
TRBV11-2 CASGKPYMNTEAFF
TRBV20-1 CSANTLDTSGNTIYF
TRBV20-1 CSAGPWVDEQYF